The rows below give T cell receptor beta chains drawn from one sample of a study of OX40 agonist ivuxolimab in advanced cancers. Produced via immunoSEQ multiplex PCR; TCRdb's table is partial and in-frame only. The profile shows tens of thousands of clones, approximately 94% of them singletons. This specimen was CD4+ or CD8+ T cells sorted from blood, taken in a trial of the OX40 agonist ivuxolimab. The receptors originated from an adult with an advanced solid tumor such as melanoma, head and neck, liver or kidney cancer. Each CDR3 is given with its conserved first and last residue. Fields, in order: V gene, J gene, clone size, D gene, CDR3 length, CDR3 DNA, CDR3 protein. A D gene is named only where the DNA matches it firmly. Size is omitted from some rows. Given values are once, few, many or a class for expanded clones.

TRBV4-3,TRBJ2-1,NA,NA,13,TGCGCCAGCAGCCATGGGGGGAGAAATGAGCAGTTCTTC,CASSHGGRNEQFF
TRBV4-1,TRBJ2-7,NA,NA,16,TGCGCCAGCAGCCAAGATTTGAGGGGGGCCCTATACGAGCAGTACTTC,CASSQDLRGALYEQYF
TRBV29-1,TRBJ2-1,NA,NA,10,TGCAGTGCACCCGGGCGGGAGCAGTTCTTC,CSAPGREQFF
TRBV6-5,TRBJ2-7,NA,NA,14,TGTGCCAGCAGTTACTCGGACGGCTCCTACGAGCAGTACTTC,CASSYSDGSYEQYF
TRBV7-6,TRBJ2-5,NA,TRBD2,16,TGTGCCAGCAGCCTTGGGACTACTTCGTACCAAGAGACCCAGTACTTC,CASSLGTTSYQETQYF
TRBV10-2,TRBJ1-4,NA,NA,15,TGCGCCAGCAGTGAGTCGAAAGGGCTGGATGAAAAACTGTTTTTT,CASSESKGLDEKLFF
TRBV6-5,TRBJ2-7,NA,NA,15,TGTGCCAGCAGTTCGACCTATCCCCTCGTTTACGAGCAGTACTTC,CASSSTYPLVYEQYF
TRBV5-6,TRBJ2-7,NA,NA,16,TGTGCCAGCAGCTTGGCTCCGAGGGGGAACTCCTACGAGCAGTACTTC,CASSLAPRGNSYEQYF
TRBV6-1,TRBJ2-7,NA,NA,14,TGTGCCAGCAGTGAAGGCAGGGCACTTCCCGAGCAGTACTTC,CASSEGRALPEQYF
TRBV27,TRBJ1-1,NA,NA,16,TGTGCCAGCAGTTTATCGCCCCCGGGGTGGAACACTGAAGCTTTCTTT,CASSLSPPGWNTEAFF
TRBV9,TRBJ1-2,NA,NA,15,TGTGCCAGCAGCGTAGGGGACCGCGGTGCCTATGGCTACACCTTC,CASSVGDRGAYGYTF
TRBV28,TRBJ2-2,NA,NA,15,TGTGCCAGCAACTCCGGCGAAGCTGTCACCGGGGAGCTGTTTTTT,CASNSGEAVTGELFF
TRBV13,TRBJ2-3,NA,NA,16,TGTGCCAGCAGCTCGCGAAGCAGGGAGGTAGCAGATACGCAGTATTTT,CASSSRSREVADTQYF
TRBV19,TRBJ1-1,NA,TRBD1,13,TGTGCCAGTACCCAAGGGGGCTCCACTGAAGCTTTCTTT,CASTQGGSTEAFF
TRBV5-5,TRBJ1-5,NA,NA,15,TGTGCCAGCAGCTTAGGGTCTTATAGCAATCAGCCCCAGCATTTT,CASSLGSYSNQPQHF
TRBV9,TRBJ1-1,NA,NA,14,TGTGCCAGCAGCCCCCAGACAGGGAACACTGAAGCTTTCTTT,CASSPQTGNTEAFF
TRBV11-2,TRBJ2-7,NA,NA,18,TGTGCCAGCAGCCACGTCCGGCGGACGCCTTCATTGCCCTACGAGCAGTACTTC,CASSHVRRTPSLPYEQYF
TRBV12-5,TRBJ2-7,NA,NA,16,TGTGCTAGTGGGGCGGAGGGGTCCGAATTTACCTACGAGCAGTACTTC,CASGAEGSEFTYEQYF
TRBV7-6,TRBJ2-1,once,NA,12,TGTGCCAGCAGCTTAGCAGCGCGTGAGCAGTTCTTC,CASSLAAREQFF